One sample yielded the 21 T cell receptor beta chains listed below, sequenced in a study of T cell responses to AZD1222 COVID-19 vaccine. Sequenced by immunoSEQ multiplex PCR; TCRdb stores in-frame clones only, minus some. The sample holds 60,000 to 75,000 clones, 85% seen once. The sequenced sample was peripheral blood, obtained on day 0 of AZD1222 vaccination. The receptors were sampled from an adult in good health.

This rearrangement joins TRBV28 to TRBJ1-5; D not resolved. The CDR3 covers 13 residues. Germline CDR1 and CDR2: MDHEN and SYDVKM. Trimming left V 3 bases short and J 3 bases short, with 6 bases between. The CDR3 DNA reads TGTGCCAGCAGTTTGCCCTCCAATCAGCCCCAGCATTTT. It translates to CASSLPSNQPQHF.

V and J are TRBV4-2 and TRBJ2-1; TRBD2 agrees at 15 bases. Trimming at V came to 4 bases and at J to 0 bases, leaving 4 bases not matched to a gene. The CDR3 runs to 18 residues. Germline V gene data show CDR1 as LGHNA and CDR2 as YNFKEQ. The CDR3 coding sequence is TGTGCCAGCAGCCGGGGGACTAGCGGGGGGAGCTCCTACAATGAGCAGTTCTTC. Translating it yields CASSRGTSGGSSYNEQFF.

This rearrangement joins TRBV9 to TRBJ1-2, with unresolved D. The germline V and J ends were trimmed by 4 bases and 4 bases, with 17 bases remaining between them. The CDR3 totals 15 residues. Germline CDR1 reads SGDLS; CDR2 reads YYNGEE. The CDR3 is CASSPRGQVVYGYTF. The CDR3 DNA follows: TGTGCCAGCAGCCCTAGAGGGCAGGTGGTCTATGGCTACACCTTC.

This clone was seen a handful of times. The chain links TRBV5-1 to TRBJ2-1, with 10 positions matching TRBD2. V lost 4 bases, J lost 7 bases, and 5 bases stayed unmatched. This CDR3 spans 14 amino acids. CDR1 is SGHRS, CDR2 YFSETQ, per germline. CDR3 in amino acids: CASSQGLAANEQFF. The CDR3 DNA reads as TGCGCCAGCAGCCAAGGACTAGCGGCGAATGAGCAGTTCTTC.

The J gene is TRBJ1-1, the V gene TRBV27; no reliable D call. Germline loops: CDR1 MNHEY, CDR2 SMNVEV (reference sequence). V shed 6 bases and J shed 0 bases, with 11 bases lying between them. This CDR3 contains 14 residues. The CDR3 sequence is CASRALAMNTEAFF. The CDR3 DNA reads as TGTGCCAGCAGGGCTTTAGCAATGAACACTGAAGCTTTCTTT.

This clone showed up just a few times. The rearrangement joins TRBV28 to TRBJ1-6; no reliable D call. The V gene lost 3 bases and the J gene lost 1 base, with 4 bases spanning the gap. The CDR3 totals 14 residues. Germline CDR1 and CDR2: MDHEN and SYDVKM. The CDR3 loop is CASSFWSYNSPLHF. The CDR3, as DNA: TGTGCCAGCAGTTTCTGGTCCTATAATTCACCCCTCCACTTT. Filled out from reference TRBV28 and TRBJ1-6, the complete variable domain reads DVKVTQSSRYLVKRTGEKVFLECVQDMDHENMFWYRQDPGLGLRLIYFSYDVKMKEKGDIPEGYSVSREKKERFSLILESASTNQTSMYLCASSFWSYNSPLHFGNGTRLTVT.

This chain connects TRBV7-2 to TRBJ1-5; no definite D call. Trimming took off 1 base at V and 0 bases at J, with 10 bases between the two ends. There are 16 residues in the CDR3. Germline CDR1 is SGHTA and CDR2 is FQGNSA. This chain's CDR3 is CASSLGTGISNQPQHF. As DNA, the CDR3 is TGTGCCAGCAGCTTAGGTACCGGGATTAGCAATCAGCCCCAGCATTTT. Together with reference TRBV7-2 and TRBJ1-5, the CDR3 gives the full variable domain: GAGVSQSPSNKVTEKGKDVELRCDPISGHTALYWYRQSLGQGLEFLIYFQGNSAPDKSGLPSDRFSAERTGGSVSTLTIQRTQQEDSAVYLCASSLGTGISNQPQHFGDGTRLSIL.

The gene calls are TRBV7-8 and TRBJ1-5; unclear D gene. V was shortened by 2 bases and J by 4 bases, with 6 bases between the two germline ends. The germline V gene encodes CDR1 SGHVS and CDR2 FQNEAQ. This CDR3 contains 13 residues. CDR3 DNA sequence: TGTGCCAGCAGCTTACAGAATAATCAGCCCCAGCATTTT. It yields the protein CASSLQNNQPQHF. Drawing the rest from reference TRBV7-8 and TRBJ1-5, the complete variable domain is GAGVSQSPRYKVAKRGQDVALRCDPISGHVSLFWYQQALGQGPEFLTYFQNEAQLDKSGLPSDRFFAERPEGSVSTLKIQRTQQEDSAVYLCASSLQNNQPQHFGDGTRLSIL.

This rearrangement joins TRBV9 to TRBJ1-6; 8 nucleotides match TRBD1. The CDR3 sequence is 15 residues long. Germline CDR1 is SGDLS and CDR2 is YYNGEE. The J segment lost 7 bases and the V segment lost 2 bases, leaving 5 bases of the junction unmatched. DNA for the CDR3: TGTGCCAGCAGCGTCGGGGGACAGGCCAATTCACCCCTCCACTTT. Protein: CASSVGGQANSPLHF.

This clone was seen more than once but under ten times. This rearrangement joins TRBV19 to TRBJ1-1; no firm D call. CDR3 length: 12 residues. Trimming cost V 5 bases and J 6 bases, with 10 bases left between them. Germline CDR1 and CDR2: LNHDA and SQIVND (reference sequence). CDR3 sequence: CASSSLPPEAFF. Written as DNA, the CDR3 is TGTGCCAGTAGTTCACTCCCGCCTGAAGCTTTCTTT.

The CDR3 coding sequence is TGCAGTGCCCTGGACAGACACCACACCTTC. It specifies CSALDRHHTF. The chain couples TRBV20-1 to TRBJ1-2, with D tentatively TRBD1 (6 bases). V was shortened by 6 bases and J by 12 bases, with 14 bases between the two germline ends. CDR1 is DFQATT, CDR2 SNEGSKA, per germline (reference sequence). The CDR3 spans 10 residues.

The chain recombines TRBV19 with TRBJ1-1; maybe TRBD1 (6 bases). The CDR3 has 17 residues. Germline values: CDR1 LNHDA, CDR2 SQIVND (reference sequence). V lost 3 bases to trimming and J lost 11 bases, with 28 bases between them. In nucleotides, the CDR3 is TGTGCCAGTAGTATCAGGGGCGGGGGCCGGGCCAAGTACCTGGCTTTCTTT. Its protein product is CASSIRGGGRAKYLAFF. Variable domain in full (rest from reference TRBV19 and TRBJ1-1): DGGITQSPKYLFRKEGQNVTLSCEQNLNHDAMYWYRQDPGQGLRLIYYSQIVNDFQKGDIAEGYSVSREKKESFPLTVTSAQKNPTAFYLCASSIRGGGRAKYLAFFGQGTRLTVV.

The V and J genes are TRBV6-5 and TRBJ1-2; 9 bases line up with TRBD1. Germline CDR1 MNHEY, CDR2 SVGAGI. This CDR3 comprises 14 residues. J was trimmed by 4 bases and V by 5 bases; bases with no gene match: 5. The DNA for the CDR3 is TGTGCCAGCAGTACAGGGGGCGGCCTCTATGGCTACACCTTC. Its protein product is CASSTGGGLYGYTF.

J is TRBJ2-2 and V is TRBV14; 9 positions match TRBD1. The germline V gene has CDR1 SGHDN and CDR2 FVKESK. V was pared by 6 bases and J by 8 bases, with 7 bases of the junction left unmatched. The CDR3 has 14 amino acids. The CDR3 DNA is TGTGCCAGCAGTCGGGACAGGGTCCGAGGGGAGCTGTTTTTT. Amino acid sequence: CASSRDRVRGELFF.

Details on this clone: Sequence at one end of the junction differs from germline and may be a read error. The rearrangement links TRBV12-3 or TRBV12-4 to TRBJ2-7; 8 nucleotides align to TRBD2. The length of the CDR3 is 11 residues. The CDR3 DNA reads TGTGCCAGCAGTTTATCGGGGGGGCCTATCTTC. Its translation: CASSLSGGPIF.

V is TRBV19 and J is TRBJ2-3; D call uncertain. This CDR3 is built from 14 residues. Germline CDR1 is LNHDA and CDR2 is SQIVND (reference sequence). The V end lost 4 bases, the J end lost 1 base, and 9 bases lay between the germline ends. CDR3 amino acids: CASSTGPGTDTQYF. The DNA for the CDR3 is TGTGCCAGTAGTACCGGCCCTGGCACAGATACGCAGTATTTT.

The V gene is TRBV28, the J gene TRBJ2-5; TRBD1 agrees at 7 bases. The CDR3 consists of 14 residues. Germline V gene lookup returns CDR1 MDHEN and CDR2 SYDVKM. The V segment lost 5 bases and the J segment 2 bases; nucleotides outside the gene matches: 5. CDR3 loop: CASSPGTDQETQYF. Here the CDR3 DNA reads TGTGCCAGCAGTCCTGGGACAGATCAAGAGACCCAGTACTTC.

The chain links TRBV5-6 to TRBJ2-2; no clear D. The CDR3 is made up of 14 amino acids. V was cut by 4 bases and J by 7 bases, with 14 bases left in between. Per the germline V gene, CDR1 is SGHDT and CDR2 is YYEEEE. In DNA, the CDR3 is TGTGCCAGCAGCAACTCCGGGTTCGGCGGGGAGCTGTTTTTT. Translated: CASSNSGFGGELFF.

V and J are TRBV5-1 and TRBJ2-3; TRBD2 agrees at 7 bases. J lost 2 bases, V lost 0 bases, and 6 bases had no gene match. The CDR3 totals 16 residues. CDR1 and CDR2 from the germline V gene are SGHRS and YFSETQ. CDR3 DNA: TGCGCCAGCAGCTTGGCTGCGCGGGGGACCACAGATACGCAGTATTTT. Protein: CASSLAARGTTDTQYF.

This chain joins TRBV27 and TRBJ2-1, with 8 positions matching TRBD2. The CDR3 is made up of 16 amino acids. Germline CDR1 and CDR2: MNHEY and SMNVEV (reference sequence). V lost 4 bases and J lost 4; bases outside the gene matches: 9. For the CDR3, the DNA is TGTGCCAGCAGTTGGGGAGCGGGGGCGAGGTACAATGAGCAGTTCTTC. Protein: CASSWGAGARYNEQFF.

The DNA of the CDR3 is TGCGCCAGCAGACCGCTTAGCGGGGGAATTTACAATGAGCAGTTCTTC. Amino acid sequence: CASRPLSGGIYNEQFF. V and J are TRBV5-1 and TRBJ2-1; 9 bases match TRBD2. V lost 5 bases to trimming and J lost 4 bases; unmatched junction nucleotides: 10. The CDR3 sequence is 16 residues long. CDR1 SGHRS and CDR2 YFSETQ come from the germline V gene.